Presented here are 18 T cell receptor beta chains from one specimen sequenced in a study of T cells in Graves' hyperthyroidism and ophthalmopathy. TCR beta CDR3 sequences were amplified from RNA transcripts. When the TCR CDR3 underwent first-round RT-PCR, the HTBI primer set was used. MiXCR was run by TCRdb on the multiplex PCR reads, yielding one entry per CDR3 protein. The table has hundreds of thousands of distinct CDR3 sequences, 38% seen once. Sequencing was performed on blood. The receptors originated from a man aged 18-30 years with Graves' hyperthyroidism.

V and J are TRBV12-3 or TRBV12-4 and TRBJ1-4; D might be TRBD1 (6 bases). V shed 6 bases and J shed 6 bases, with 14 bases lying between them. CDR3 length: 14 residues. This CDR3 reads CASSKGVGDEKLFF. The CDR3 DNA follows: TGTGCCAGCAGCAAGGGGGTGGGGGATGAAAAACTGTTTTTT.

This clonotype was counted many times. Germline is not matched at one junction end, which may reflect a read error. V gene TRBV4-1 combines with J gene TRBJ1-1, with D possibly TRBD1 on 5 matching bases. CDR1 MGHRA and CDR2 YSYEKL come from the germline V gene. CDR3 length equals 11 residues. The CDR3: CASSQGAEAFF. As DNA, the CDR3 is TGTGCCAGCAGCCAAGGGGCTGAAGCTTTCTTT.

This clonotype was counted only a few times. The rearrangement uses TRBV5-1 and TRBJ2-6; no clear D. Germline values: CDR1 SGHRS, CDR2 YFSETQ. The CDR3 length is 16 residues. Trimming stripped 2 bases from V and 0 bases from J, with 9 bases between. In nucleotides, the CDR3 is TGCGCCAGCAGCTTCACACCGACCTCTGGGGCCAACGTCCTGACTTTC. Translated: CASSFTPTSGANVLTF.

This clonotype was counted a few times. CDR3 sequence reads: CASGKQGDTEAFF. CDR3 DNA sequence: TGTGCCAGTGGGAAACAGGGGGACACTGAAGCTTTCTTT. The chain joins TRBV19 to TRBJ1-1; 8 bases match TRBD1. This CDR3 has 13 amino acids. V lost 8 bases, J lost 3 bases, and 5 bases stayed unmatched. Germline lookup yields CDR1 LNHDA and CDR2 SQIVND (reference sequence).

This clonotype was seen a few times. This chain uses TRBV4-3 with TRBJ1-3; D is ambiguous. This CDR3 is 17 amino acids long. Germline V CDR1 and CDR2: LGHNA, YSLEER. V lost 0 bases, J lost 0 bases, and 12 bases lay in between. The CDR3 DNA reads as TGCGCCAGCAGCCAAGATATGGGCAGGAGCTCTGGAAACACCATATATTTT. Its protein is CASSQDMGRSSGNTIYF.

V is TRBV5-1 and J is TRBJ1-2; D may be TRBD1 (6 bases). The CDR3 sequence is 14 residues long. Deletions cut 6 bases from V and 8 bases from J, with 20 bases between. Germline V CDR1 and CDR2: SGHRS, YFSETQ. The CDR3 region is CASKGPGSGGGYTF. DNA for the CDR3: TGCGCCAGCAAAGGTCCGGGGTCGGGGGGCGGCTACACCTTC.

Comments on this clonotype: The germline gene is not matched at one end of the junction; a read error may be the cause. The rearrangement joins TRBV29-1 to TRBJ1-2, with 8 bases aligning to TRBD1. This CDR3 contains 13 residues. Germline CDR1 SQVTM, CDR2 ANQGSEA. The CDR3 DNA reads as TGCAGCATTGATAGGACAGGGAGCTATGGCTACACCTTC. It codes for CSIDRTGSYGYTF.

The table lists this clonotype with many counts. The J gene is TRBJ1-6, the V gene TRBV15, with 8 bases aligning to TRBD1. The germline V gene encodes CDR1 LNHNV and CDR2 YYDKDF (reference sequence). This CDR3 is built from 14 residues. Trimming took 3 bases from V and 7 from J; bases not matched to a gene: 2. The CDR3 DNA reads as TGTGCCACCAGCAGGGACAGGGTGAATTCACCCCTCCACTTT. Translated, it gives CATSRDRVNSPLHF. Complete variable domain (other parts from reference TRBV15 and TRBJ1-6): DAMVIQNPRYQVTQFGKPVTLSCSQTLNHNVMYWYQQKSSQAPKLLFHYYDKDFNNEADTPDNFQSRRPNTSFCFLDIRSPGLGDTAMYLCATSRDRVNSPLHFGNGTRLTVT.

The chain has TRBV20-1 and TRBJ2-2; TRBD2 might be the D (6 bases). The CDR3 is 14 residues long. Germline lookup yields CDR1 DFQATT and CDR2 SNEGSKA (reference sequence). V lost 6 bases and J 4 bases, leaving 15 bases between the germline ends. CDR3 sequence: CSALIGGGTGELFF. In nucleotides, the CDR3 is TGCAGTGCCCTGATCGGGGGAGGCACCGGGGAGCTGTTTTTT.

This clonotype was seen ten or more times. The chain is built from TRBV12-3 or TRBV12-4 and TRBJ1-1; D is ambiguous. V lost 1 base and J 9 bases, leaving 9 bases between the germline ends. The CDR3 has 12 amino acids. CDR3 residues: CASSLGEGKAFF. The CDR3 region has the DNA TGTGCCAGCAGTTTAGGGGAAGGGAAAGCTTTCTTT.

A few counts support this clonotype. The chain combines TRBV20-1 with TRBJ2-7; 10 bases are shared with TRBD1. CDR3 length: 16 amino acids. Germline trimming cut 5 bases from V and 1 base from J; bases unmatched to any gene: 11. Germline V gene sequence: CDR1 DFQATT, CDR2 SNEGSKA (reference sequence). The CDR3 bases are TGCAGTGCTCCCGGACTCGGACAGGGGGGATCCTACGAGCAGTACTTC. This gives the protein CSAPGLGQGGSYEQYF.

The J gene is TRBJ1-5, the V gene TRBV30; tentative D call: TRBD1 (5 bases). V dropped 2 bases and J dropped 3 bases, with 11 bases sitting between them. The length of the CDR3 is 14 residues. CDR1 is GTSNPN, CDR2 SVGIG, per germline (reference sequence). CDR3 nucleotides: TGTGCCTGGAGTCTTGGACAAGTCAATCAGCCCCAGCATTTT. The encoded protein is CAWSLGQVNQPQHF.

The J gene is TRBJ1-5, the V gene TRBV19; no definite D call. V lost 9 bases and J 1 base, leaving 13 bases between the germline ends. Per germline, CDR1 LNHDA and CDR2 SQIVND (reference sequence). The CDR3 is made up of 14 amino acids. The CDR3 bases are TGTGCCAGCAGTCAAGCGATGAGCAATCAGCCCCAGCATTTT. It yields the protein CASSQAMSNQPQHF.

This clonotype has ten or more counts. The CDR3 DNA reads TGTGCCAGCAAGGAAAGCGGGGTCAAAGAGACCCAGTACTTC. Protein: CASKESGVKETQYF. V usage is TRBV2 and J usage is TRBJ2-5; 7 bases align to TRBD2. The trim removed 7 bases at V and 3 bases at J, leaving 8 bases unmatched. Germline CDR1 is SNHLY and CDR2 is FYNNEI. This CDR3 has 14 amino acids.

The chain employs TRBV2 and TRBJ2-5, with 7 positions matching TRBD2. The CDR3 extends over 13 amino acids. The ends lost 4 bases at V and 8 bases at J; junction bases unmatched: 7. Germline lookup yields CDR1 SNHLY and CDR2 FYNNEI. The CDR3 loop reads CASSGTSGDTQYF. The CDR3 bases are TGTGCCAGCAGTGGGACTAGTGGGGATACCCAGTACTTC.

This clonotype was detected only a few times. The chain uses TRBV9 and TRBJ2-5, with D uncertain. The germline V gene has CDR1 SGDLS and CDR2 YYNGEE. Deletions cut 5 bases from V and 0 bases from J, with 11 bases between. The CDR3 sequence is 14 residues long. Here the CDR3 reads CASSHTAYQETQYF. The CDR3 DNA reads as TGTGCCAGCAGTCACACCGCATACCAAGAGACCCAGTACTTC.

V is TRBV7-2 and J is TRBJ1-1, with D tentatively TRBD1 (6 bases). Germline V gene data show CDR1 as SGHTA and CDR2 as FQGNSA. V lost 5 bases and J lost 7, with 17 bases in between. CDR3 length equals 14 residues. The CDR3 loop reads CASSQTGHGIEAFF. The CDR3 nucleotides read TGTGCCAGCAGCCAGACAGGCCACGGAATTGAAGCTTTCTTT.

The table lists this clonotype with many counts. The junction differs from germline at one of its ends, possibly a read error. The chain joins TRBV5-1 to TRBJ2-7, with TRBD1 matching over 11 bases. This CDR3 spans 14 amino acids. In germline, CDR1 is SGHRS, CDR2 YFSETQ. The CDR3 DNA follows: TGTGCCAGCAGCTTGGGACAGGGGGACTACGAGCAGTACTTC. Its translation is CASSLGQGDYEQYF.